A selection of T cell receptor beta chains follows, all from one sample in a study of blood T cell repertoires in COVID-19. Some clones are missing from TCRdb's copy, which holds only in-frame ones; the method was immunoSEQ multiplex PCR. The sample contains more than 200,000 clones, about 85% of which appear only once. The sample consisted of peripheral blood. Every receptor here comes from a woman aged 80 or over with COVID-19, enrolled during active disease. The CDR3 runs from the conserved cysteine through the conserved F or W. A D gene is named only where the DNA matches it firmly. Some rows mark clone size as missing; the rest say once, few, many or name a class of expanded clone.

size	D	J	V	DNA	CDR3
NA	NA	TRBJ1-1	TRBV30	TGTGCCTGGAGTAATCTAAACCGATTTGAAGCTTTCTTT	CAWSNLNRFEAFF
once	NA	TRBJ2-1	TRBV7-6	TGTGCCAGCAGCTTAGGAGGGGGGGCGTCCTACAATGAGCAGTTCTTC	CASSLGGGASYNEQFF
NA	NA	TRBJ1-2	TRBV11-2	TGTGCCAGCAGCTTAGAAGACAGGTCCGGGAGCTACACCTTC	CASSLEDRSGSYTF
NA	TRBD2	TRBJ2-5	TRBV5-4	TGTGCCAGCAGCTCTGGCGGTAGCGGGGGGTTGGAGACCCAGTACTTC	CASSSGGSGGLETQYF
NA	TRBD1	TRBJ1-5	TRBV19	TGTGCCAGTAGTATAGGGAACAGGGGGCAGAATCAGCCCCAGCATTTT	CASSIGNRGQNQPQHF
NA	TRBD2	TRBJ2-1	TRBV19	TGTGCCAGTAGTCCTCCTCCGGGACTAGCTGACAATGAGCAGTTCTTC	CASSPPPGLADNEQFF
NA	NA	TRBJ1-2	TRBV6-5	TGTGCCAGCAGTTATCCGACTGGCAGGGAAAGGGATGGCTACACCTTC	CASSYPTGRERDGYTF
few	NA	TRBJ1-2	TRBV28	TGTGCCAGCAGTTTAGGAGTTAACGCGGAGGGCTACACCTTC	CASSLGVNAEGYTF
NA	NA	TRBJ1-3	TRBV7-9	TGTGCCAGCAGCTTAAGGGGCCTCTACTCTGGAAACACCATATATTTT	CASSLRGLYSGNTIYF
NA	NA	TRBJ1-2	TRBV18	TGTGCCAGCTCACCCCCTCGGGACAAGGGGTGGTACACCTTC	CASSPPRDKGWYTF
NA	NA	TRBJ2-2	TRBV18	TGTGCCAGCTCACTAACGTCCGCGACGAACACCGGGGAGCTGTTTTTT	CASSLTSATNTGELFF